This T cell receptor (beta chain) was captured by sequencing in a study of blood T cells in healthy people across ages. Looking at the study overall: About one barcoded beta molecule per two T cells was the capture yield of template switching. Study conclusions and caveats: Unknown donor CMV status possibly confounded expanded clonotype changes.

The CDR3 is made up of 16 amino acids. Unmatched junction bases numbered 7, after V lost 7 bases and J lost 4 bases. CDR1 and CDR2 from the germline V gene are SGHAT and FQNNGV. Alongside a J-beta primer mix, a sample-barcoded 5' primer served in a second PCR lasting 7 to 11 cycles. Individual samples furnished no less than 3 million CDR3-containing paired-end reads apiece. TCRdb analysed the 5' RACE reads with MiXCR anew, one entry per CDR3 protein. The table shows a few hundred thousand distinct CDR3 sequences, with approximately 27% occurring only once. Concerning this clonotype: Its matching antigen is unknown.

Sequencing was performed on blood. The sequence came from a woman aged 70 to 79 in good health. The chain has TRBV11-2 and TRBJ2-3, with 14 bases matching TRBD2. The CDR3 protein is CASTMTSGGEADTQYF. CDR3 bases: TGTGCCAGCACCATGACTAGCGGGGGGGAGGCAGATACGCAGTATTTT. Using reference TRBV11-2 and TRBJ2-3 for the parts outside the CDR3, the full variable domain is EAGVAQSPRYKIIEKRQSVAFWCNPISGHATLYWYQQILGQGPKLLIQFQNNGVVDDSQLPKDRFSAERLKGVDSTLKIQPAKLEDSAVYLCASTMTSGGEADTQYFGPGTRLTVL.